A single sample is the source of the 2 T cell receptor beta chains below, sequenced in a study of blood T cell repertoires in COVID-19. This table comes from immunoSEQ multiplex PCR, and its TCRdb copy is limited to in-frame clones, with some not included. The table has approximately 400,000 clones, about 87% seen once. Sequenced sample: peripheral blood. The receptors shown here come from a woman aged 50 to 60 with COVID-19, enrolled during active disease.

The CDR3 loop reads CASSFAGNEQYF. For the CDR3, the DNA is TGTGCCAGCAGTTTCGCAGGGAACGAGCAGTACTTC. The chain combines TRBV27 with TRBJ2-7; D possibly corresponds to TRBD1 (5 bases). CDR3 length: 12 residues. The V gene lost 3 bases and the J gene lost 5 bases, with 8 bases spanning the gap. Germline-derived CDR1 and CDR2 are MNHEY and SMNVEV (reference sequence).

The V and J genes are TRBV10-3 and TRBJ1-6; 8 bases are a match to TRBD1. V lost 10 bases to trimming and J lost 8 bases; unmatched junction nucleotides: 10. CDR3 length: 14 amino acids. The germline gives CDR1 ENHRY, CDR2 SYGVKD. CDR3 DNA sequence: TGTGCCACCCAAACGGAGACAGGGGATTCACCCCTCCACTTT. This gives the protein CATQTETGDSPLHF.